The 14 T cell receptor beta chains given below trace back to one sample, sequenced in a study of T-cell memory formation after mild COVID-19. MiXCR, run by TCRdb on the 5' RACE reads, gives a single entry per CDR3 protein. Here the sample spans approximately 200,000 distinct CDR3 sequences, 16% being singletons. The sample taken for sequencing was PBMCs or a T cell subset sorted from them (not recorded which). Receptors were obtained from an adult woman who had mild COVID-19 (a few samples of this study predate the infection). Cell type and time point are not known.

This clonotype has only a few counts. The CDR3 loop reads CASSVAVVTDTQYF. In DNA, the CDR3 is TGTGCCAGCAGTGTGGCAGTTGTCACAGATACGCAGTATTTT. The rearrangement uses TRBV25-1 and TRBJ2-3; D unclear. The CDR3 is made up of 14 amino acids. V lost 4 bases and J 2 bases, leaving 10 bases between the germline ends. Germline V gene data show CDR1 as MGHDK and CDR2 as SYGVNS.

This clonotype was seen more than once but under ten times. The chain employs TRBV6-7 and TRBJ2-3, with D perhaps matching TRBD2 (6 bases). TRBV6-7 is noted as an ORF with a role that remains uncertain. Trimming shortened V by 7 bases and J by 1 base, and 12 bases separated the two germline ends. This CDR3 has 14 residues. CDR3 bases: TGTGCCAGCATGAACGGGAGTGGCACAGATACGCAGTATTTT. It yields the protein CASMNGSGTDTQYF.

The chain is built from TRBV11-2 and TRBJ2-3; D ambiguous. V lost 5 bases, J lost 4 bases, and 10 bases lay in between. CDR1 and CDR2 (germline): SGHAT, FQNNGV. This CDR3 is 13 amino acids long. For the CDR3, the DNA is TGTGCCAGCAGCCCCCGAAGGGCAGATACGCAGTATTTT. It codes for CASSPRRADTQYF.

This chain joins TRBV6-5 and TRBJ1-5; a possible D gene is TRBD1 (5 bases). The germline V gene has CDR1 MNHEY and CDR2 SVGAGI. This CDR3 comprises 13 residues. Trimming stripped 4 bases from V and 4 bases from J, with 8 bases between. The CDR3 DNA sequence: TGTGCCAGCAGTTCCCAGGGAAATCAGCCCCAGCATTTT. It encodes CASSSQGNQPQHF.

This clonotype occurred a few times. The chain carries TRBV20-1 and TRBJ2-5; 14 bases line up with TRBD2. This CDR3 region has 13 residues. V shed 5 bases, J shed 7 bases, and the junction held 3 bases outside the gene matches. Germline CDR1 DFQATT, CDR2 SNEGSKA (reference sequence). The CDR3 DNA reads as TGCAGTGCTGGGACTAGCGGGGGTCTGACCCAGTACTTC. The encoded protein is CSAGTSGGLTQYF.

The V gene is TRBV4-1, the J gene TRBJ2-7; TRBD2 matches 14 bases. Germline V gives CDR1 MGHRA, CDR2 YSYEKL. The ends lost 3 bases at V and 8 bases at J; junction bases unmatched: 12. This CDR3 is 17 amino acids long. The CDR3: CASSQAGLAGGRQQQYF. For the CDR3, the DNA is TGCGCCAGCAGCCAGGCCGGACTAGCGGGGGGCCGGCAGCAGCAGTACTTC.

The chain uses TRBV5-1 and TRBJ1-1; D is unclear. The CDR3 extends over 13 amino acids. V was cut by 4 bases and J by 4 bases, with 11 bases left in between. Germline V lookup: CDR1 SGHRS, CDR2 YFSETQ. The CDR3 DNA reads as TGCGCCAGCAGCCCCCGCCTTGGCACTGAAGCTTTCTTT. Protein product: CASSPRLGTEAFF.

The rearrangement joins TRBV5-6 to TRBJ2-1, with 8 bases aligning to TRBD2. This CDR3 spans 16 amino acids. Trimming at V came to 2 bases and at J to 4 bases, leaving 8 bases not matched to a gene. Germline-derived CDR1 and CDR2 are SGHDT and YYEEEE. The CDR3 nucleotides are TGTGCCAGCAGCTTTACGGGAGGGCATTTTTACAATGAGCAGTTCTTC. The encoded protein is CASSFTGGHFYNEQFF.

This rearrangement joins TRBV4-1 to TRBJ2-5; maybe TRBD2 (7 bases). This CDR3 contains 15 residues. Trimming removed 5 bases from V and 3 bases from J, with 16 bases in between. In germline, CDR1 is MGHRA, CDR2 YSYEKL. The CDR3 loop reads CASSSGRGPEETQYF. CDR3 sequence (DNA): TGCGCCAGCAGCTCCGGGCGGGGGCCCGAAGAGACCCAGTACTTC.

This clonotype was observed a few times. The CDR3 region has the DNA TGTGCCAGCAGCCAAGTAAAGTATCAGGGGGCGGGAACTGTAGACAATGAGCAGTTCTTC. It translates to CASSQVKYQGAGTVDNEQFF. The chain recombines TRBV3-1 with TRBJ2-1; TRBD1 matches at 8 bases. Trimming at V came to 1 base and at J to 5 bases, leaving 19 bases not matched to a gene. From germline, CDR1 is LGHDT and CDR2 YNNKEL (reference sequence). The CDR3 length is 20 residues.

This chain links TRBV28 with TRBJ2-5, with a weak D call TRBD1 (5 bases). The V and J ends lost 2 bases and 5 bases respectively, with 12 bases between them. The length of the CDR3 is 14 residues. CDR1 is MDHEN and CDR2 is SYDVKM in the germline V gene. The CDR3: CASSLSRGLETQYF. CDR3 coding DNA: TGTGCCAGCAGTTTAAGTAGGGGCTTGGAGACCCAGTACTTC.

This clonotype was observed a few times. This chain joins TRBV5-6 and TRBJ1-1, with a tentative D call TRBD1 (6 bases). Germline V gene sequence: CDR1 SGHDT, CDR2 YYEEEE. This CDR3 is 15 amino acids long. Trimming stripped 1 base from V and 5 bases from J, with 15 bases between. The CDR3 nucleotides read TGTGCCAGCAGCTTGCGAGTGGGGGCCAGGACTGAAGCTTTCTTT. It yields the protein CASSLRVGARTEAFF.

This clonotype was counted only a few times. This chain connects TRBV9 to TRBJ2-5; maybe TRBD2 (5 bases). The V end lost 0 bases, the J end lost 5 bases, and 14 bases lay between the germline ends. The CDR3 covers 15 residues. Per the germline V gene, CDR1 is SGDLS and CDR2 is YYNGEE. The CDR3 region has the DNA TGTGCCAGCAGCGTAGGTAACGGGGTGCAGGAGACCCAGTACTTC. Its translation is CASSVGNGVQETQYF.

The chain has TRBV3-1 and TRBJ2-2; the match to TRBD2 covers 10 bases. V shed 3 bases and J 6 bases; nucleotides not matched to a gene: 4. This CDR3 contains 15 residues. Germline assignment: CDR1 LGHDT and CDR2 YNNKEL (reference sequence). CDR3 loop: CASSQLAGVAGELFF. DNA for the CDR3: TGTGCCAGCAGCCAGCTAGCGGGAGTCGCCGGGGAGCTGTTTTTT.